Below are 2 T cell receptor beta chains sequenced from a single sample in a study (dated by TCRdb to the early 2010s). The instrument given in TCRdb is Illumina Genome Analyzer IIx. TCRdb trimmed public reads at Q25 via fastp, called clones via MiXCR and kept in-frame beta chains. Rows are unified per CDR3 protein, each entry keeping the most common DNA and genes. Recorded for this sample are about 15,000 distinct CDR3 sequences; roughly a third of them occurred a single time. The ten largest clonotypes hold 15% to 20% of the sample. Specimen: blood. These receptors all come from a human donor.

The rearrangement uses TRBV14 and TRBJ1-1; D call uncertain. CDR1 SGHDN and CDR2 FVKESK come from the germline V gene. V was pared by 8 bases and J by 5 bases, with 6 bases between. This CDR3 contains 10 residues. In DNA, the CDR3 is TGTGCCAGCCGCCGGACTGAAGCTTTCTTT. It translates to CASRRTEAFF.

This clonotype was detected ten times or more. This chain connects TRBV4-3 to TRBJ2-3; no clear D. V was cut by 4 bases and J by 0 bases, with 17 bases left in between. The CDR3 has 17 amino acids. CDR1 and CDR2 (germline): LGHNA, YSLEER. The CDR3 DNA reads TGCGCCAGCAGCCCCCGCGGTAAAGCAGCTAGCACAGATACGCAGTATTTT. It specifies CASSPRGKAASTDTQYF.